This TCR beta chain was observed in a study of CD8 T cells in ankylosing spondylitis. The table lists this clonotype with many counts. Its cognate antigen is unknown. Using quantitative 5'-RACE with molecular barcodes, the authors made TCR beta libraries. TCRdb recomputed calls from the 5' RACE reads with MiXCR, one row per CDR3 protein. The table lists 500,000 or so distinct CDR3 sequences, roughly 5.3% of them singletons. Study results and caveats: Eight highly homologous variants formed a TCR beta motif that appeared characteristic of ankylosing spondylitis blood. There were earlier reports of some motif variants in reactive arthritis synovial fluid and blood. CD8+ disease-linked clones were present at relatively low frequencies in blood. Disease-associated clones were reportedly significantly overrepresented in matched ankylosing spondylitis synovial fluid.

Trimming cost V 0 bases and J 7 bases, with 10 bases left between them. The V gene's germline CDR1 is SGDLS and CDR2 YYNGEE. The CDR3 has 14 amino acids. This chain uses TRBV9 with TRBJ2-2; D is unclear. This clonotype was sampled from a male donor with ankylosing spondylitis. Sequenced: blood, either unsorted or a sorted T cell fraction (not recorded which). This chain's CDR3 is CASSVARRSGELFF. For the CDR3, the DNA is TGTGCCAGCAGCGTAGCGAGAAGGAGCGGGGAGCTGTTTTTT.